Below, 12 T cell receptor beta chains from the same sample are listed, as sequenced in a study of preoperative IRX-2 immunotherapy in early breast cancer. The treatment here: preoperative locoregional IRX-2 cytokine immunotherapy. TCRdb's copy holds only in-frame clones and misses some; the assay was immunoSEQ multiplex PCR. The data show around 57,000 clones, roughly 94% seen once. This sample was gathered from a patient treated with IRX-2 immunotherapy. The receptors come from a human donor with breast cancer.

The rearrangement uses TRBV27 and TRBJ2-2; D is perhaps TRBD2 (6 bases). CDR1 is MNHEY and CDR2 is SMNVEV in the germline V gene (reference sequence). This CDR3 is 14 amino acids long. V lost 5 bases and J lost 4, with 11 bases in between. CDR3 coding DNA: TGTGCCAGCAGTGGAATTAGCGGCACCGGGGAGCTGTTTTTT. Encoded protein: CASSGISGTGELFF.

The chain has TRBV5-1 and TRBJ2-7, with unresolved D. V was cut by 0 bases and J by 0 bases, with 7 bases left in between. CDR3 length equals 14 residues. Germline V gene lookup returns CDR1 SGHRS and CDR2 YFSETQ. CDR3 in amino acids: CASSLDGISYEQYF. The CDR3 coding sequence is TGCGCCAGCAGCTTGGACGGCATCTCCTACGAGCAGTACTTC.

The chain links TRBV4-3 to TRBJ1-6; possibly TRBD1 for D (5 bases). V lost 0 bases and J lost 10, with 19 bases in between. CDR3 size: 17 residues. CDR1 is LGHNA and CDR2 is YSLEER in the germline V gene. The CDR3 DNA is TGCGCCAGCAGCCAAGAAAGCGCGGGTGGAGGGACCTCACCCCTCCACTTT. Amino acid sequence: CASSQESAGGGTSPLHF.

DNA for the CDR3: TGTGCCAGCAGCTTCTTAGACAGGGGCTCAAACTATGGCTACACCTTC. Amino acid sequence: CASSFLDRGSNYGYTF. The chain couples TRBV5-8 to TRBJ1-2, with TRBD1 matching over 8 bases. There are 16 residues in the CDR3. Germline values: CDR1 SGHTS, CDR2 YDEGEE. Losses at the gene ends were 2 bases for V and 2 bases for J; bases not matched to a gene: 8.

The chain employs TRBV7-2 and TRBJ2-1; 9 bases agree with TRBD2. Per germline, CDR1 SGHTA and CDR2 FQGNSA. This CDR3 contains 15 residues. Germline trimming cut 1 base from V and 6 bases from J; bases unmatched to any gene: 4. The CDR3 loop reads CASSLGWTSVNEQFF. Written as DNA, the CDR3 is TGTGCCAGCAGCTTAGGCTGGACTAGCGTCAATGAGCAGTTCTTC.

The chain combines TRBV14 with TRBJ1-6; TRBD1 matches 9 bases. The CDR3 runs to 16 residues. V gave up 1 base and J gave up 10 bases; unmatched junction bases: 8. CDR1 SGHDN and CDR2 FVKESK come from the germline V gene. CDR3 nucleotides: TGTGCCAGCAGCCAAGCTTACGGGACAGGGTGGTCACCCCTCCACTTT. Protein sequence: CASSQAYGTGWSPLHF.

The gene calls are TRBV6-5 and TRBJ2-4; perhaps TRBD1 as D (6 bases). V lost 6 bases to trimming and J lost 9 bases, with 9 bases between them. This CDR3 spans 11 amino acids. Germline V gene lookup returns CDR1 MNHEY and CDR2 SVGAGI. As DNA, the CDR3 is TGTGCCAGCAGAAGAGGGGGCATTCAGTACTTC. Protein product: CASRRGGIQYF.

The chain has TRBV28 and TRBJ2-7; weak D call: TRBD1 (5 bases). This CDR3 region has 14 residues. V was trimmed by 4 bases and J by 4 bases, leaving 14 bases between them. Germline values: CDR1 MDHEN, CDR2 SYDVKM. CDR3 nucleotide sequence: TGTGCCAGCAGTTCCTGGACAACCAATTACGAGCAGTACTTC. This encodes CASSSWTTNYEQYF.

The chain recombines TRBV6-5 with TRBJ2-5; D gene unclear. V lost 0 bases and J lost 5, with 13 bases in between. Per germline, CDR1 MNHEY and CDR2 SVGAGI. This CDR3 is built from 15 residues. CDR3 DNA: TGTGCCAGCAGTTACTCGATTATAAGTCGGGAGACCCAGTACTTC. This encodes CASSYSIISRETQYF.

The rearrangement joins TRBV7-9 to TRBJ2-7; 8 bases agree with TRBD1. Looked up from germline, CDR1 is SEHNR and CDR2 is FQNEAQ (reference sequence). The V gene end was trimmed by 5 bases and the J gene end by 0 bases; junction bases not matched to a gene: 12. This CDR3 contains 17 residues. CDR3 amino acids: CASSQAPGQANSYEQYF. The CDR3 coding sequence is TGTGCCAGCAGCCAGGCCCCGGGACAGGCCAACTCCTACGAGCAGTACTTC.

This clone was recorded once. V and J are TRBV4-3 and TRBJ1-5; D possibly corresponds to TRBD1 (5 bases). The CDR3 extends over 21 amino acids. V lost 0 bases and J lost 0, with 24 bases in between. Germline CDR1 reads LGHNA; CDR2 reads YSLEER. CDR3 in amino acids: CASSQDRSPSRDVDSNQPQHF. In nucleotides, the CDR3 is TGCGCCAGCAGCCAAGATCGATCCCCCTCTCGGGACGTAGATAGCAATCAGCCCCAGCATTTT.

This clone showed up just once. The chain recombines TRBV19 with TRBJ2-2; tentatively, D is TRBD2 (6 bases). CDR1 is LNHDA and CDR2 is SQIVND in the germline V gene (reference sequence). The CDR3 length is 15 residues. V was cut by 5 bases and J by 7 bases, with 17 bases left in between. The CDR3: CASSSLGGSFGELFF. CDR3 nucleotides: TGTGCCAGTAGTTCCCTAGGAGGGAGTTTCGGGGAGCTGTTTTTT.